This TCR beta chain stems from a study of glioma-infiltrating T cells after dendritic cell vaccination. Before vaccination, two weeks after the third vaccination, and at progression, PBMC were collected. The germline V and J ends were trimmed by 3 bases and 8 bases, with 34 bases remaining between them. This CDR3 has 20 amino acids. Per germline, CDR1 MDHEN and CDR2 SYDVKM. TCRdb's copy holds only in-frame clones and misses some; the assay was immunoSEQ multiplex PCR. The repertoire has tens of thousands of clones, over 65% of them found once; the top ten carry 2.5% to 3.5%. The chain couples TRBV28 to TRBJ1-2; D gene ambiguous. The receptor was isolated from a human donor with glioblastoma. Sequencing used blood, obtained before dendritic cell vaccination. The CDR3 sequence: CASSFPLTNSARLLGSGYTF. CDR3 sequence (DNA): TGTGCCAGCAGTTTTCCCCTTACCAACTCTGCTAGACTCCTCGGATCGGGCTACACCTTC.